This T cell receptor (beta chain) stems from a study of blood T cell repertoires in COVID-19. Study-level background: Donors in the United States, Italy and Spain gave samples during acute or convalescent COVID-19. PBMCs, B-cell-depleted T cells, or T cells were the source of the cDNA or gDNA that made up the material.

Per the original data handling: How many nucleated cells were present was estimated from reference gene primer amplification. Method: immunoSEQ multiplex PCR; TCRdb's copy keeps in-frame clones and lacks some. V and J calls and clone size follow that table, whereas D and trimming were derived from the DNA. The sample yields tens of thousands of clones, over 75% seen once. V lost 5 bases, J lost 3 bases, and 11 bases stayed unmatched. The CDR3 runs to 16 residues. Germline CDR1 SNHLY, CDR2 FYNNEI. Specimen: peripheral blood. The chain joins TRBV2 to TRBJ2-3; 7 bases fit TRBD2. This clonotype originated in an older woman with active COVID-19. The CDR3 region is CASSLIGAGVTDTQYF. Here the CDR3 DNA reads TGTGCCAGCAGTCTCATCGGGGCGGGGGTAACAGATACGCAGTATTTT.